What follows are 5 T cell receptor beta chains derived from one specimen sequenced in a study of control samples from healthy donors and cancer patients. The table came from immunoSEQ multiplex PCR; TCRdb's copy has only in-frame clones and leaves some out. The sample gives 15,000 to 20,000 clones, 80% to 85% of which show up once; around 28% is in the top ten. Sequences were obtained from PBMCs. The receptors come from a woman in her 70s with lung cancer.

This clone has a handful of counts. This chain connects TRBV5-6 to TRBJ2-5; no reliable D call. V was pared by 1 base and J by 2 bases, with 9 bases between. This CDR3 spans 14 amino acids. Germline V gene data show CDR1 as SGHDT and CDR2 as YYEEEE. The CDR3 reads CASSLKKRQETQYF. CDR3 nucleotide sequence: TGTGCCAGCAGCTTGAAAAAGAGGCAAGAGACCCAGTACTTC.

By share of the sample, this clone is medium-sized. The CDR3 sequence: CASSSSGLAPYEQYF. CDR3 bases: TGTGCCAGCAGCAGCAGCGGGCTCGCCCCCTACGAGCAGTACTTC. The gene calls are TRBV28 and TRBJ2-7; TRBD2 might be the D (6 bases). CDR1 is MDHEN, CDR2 SYDVKM, per germline. The CDR3 has 15 amino acids. Trimming took 6 bases from V and 2 from J, leaving 17 bases between them. Based on the CDR3 plus reference TRBV28 and TRBJ2-7, the full variable domain is DVKVTQSSRYLVKRTGEKVFLECVQDMDHENMFWYRQDPGLGLRLIYFSYDVKMKEKGDIPEGYSVSREKKERFSLILESASTNQTSMYLCASSSSGLAPYEQYFGPGTRLTVT.

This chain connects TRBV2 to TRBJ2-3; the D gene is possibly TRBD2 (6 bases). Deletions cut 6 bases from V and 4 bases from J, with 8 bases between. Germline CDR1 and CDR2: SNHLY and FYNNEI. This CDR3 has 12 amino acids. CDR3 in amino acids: CASRSSADTQYF. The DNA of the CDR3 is TGTGCCAGCAGGTCTAGCGCAGATACGCAGTATTTT.

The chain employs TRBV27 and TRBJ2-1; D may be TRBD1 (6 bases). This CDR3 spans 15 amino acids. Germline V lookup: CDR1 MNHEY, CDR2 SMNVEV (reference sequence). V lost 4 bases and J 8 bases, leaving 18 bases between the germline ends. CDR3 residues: CASSSFPGTTDEQFF. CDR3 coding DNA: TGTGCCAGCAGTTCTTTTCCCGGGACAACGGATGAGCAGTTCTTC.

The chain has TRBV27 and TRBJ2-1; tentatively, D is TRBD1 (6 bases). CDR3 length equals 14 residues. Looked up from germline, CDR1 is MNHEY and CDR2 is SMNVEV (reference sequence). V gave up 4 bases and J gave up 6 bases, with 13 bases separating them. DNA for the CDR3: TGTGCCAGCAGTTCCCCCCTGACAGGCAATGAGCAGTTCTTC. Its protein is CASSSPLTGNEQFF.